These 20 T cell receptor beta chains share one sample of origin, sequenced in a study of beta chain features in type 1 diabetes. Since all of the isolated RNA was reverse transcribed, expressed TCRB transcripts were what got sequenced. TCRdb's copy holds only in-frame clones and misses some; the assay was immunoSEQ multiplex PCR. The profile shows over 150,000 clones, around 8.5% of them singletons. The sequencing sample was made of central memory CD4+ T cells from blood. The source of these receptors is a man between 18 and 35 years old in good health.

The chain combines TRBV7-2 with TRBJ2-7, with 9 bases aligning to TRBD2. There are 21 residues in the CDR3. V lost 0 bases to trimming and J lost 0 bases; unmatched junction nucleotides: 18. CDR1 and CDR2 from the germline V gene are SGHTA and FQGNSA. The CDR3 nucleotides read TGTGCCAGCAGCTTAGCCTCTGGGGGGAGCGGGGGGACCTACCGCTCCTACGAGCAGTACTTC. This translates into CASSLASGGSGGTYRSYEQYF.

The CDR3 is CASSLDRNYGYTF. In DNA form, the CDR3 reads TGTGCCAGCAGTCTCGACAGGAACTATGGCTACACCTTC. V is TRBV6-5 and J is TRBJ1-2; possible D gene TRBD1, 6 bases. The CDR3 sequence is 13 residues long. In germline, CDR1 is MNHEY, CDR2 SVGAGI. The ends were cut back, 5 bases at V and 2 bases at J, with 9 bases in the middle.

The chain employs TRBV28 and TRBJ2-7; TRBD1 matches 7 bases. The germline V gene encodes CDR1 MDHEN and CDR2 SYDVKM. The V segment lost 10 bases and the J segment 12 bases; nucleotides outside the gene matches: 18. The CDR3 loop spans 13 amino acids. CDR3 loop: CATTTLQGTPGYF. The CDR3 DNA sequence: TGTGCCACCACAACTTTACAGGGGACCCCGGGGTACTTC.

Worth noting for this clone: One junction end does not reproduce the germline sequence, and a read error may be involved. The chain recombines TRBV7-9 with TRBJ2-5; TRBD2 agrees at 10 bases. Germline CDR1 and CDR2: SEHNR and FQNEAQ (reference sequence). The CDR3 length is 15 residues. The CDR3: CASRLGLADQETQYF. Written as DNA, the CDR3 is TGTGCCAGCAGGTTAGGACTAGCGGATCAAGAGACCCAGTACTTC. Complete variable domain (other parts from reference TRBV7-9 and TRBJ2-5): DTGVSQNPRHKITKRGQNVTFRCDPISEHNRLYWYRQTLGQGPEFLTYFQNEAQLEKSRLLSDRFSAERPKGSFSTLEIQRTEQGDSAMYLCASRLGLADQETQYFGPGTRLLVL.

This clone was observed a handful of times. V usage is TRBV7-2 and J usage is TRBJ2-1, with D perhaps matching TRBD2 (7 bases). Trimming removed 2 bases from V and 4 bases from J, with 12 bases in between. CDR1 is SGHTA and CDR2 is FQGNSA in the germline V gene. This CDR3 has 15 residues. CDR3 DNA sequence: TGTGCCAGCAGCTTAAGGGGGACTACATACAATGAGCAGTTCTTC. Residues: CASSLRGTTYNEQFF.

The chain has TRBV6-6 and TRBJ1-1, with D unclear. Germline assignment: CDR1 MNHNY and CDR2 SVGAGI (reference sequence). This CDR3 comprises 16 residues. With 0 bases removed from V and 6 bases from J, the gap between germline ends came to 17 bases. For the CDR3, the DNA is TGTGCCAGCAGTTACTCTACAAATTTCGGGGTCGCTGAAGCTTTCTTT. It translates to CASSYSTNFGVAEAFF.

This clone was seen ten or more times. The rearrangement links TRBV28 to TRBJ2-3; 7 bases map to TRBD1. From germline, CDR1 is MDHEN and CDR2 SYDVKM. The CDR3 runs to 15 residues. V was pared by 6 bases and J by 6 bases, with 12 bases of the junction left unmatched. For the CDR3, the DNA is TGTGCCAGCAGCCCTATCGACAGGGAGTCCGATACGCAGTATTTT. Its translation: CASSPIDRESDTQYF.

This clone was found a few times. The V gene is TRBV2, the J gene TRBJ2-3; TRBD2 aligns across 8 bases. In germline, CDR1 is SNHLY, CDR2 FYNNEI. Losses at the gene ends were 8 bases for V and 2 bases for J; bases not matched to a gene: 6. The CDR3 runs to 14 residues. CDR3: CASCIAGYTDTQYF. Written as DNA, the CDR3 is TGTGCCAGCTGCATAGCGGGGTACACAGATACGCAGTATTTT.

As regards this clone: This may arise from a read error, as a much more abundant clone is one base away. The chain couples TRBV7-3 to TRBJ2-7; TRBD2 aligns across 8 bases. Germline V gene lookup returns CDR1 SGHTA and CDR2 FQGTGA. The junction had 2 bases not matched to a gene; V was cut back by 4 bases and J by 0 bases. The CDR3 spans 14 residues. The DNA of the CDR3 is TGTGCCAGCAGCTCAAGCGGGAGCTCCTACGAGCAGTACTTC. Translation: CASSSSGSSYEQYF.

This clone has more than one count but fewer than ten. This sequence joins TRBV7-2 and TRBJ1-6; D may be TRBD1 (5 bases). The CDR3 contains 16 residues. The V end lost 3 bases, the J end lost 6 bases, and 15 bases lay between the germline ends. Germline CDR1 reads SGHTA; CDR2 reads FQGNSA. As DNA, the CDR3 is TGTGCCAGCAGCTTTTTTGGCAGGGCTAGTAATTCACCCCTCCACTTT. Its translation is CASSFFGRASNSPLHF.

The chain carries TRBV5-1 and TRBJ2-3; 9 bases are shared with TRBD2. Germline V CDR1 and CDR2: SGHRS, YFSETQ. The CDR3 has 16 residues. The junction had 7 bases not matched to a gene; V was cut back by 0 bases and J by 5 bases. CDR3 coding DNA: TGCGCCAGCAGCTTGGCGGGGAGCGGGGGGTTAGATACGCAGTATTTT. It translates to CASSLAGSGGLDTQYF.

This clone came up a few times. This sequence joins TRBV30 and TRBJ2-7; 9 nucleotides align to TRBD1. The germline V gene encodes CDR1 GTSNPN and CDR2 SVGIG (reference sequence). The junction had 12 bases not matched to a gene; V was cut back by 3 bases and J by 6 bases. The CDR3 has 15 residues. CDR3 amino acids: CAWRVGGTGSSEQYF. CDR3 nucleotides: TGTGCCTGGAGGGTCGGCGGGACAGGGAGTTCCGAGCAGTACTTC.

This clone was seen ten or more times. The chain's CDR3 is CASGNRNTGELFF. In nucleotides, the CDR3 is TGTGCTAGTGGAAACAGGAACACCGGGGAGCTGTTTTTT. V gene TRBV12-5 combines with J gene TRBJ2-2; no clear D. The CDR3 covers 13 residues. V was trimmed by 6 bases and J by 1 base, leaving 6 bases between them. Germline CDR1 and CDR2: LGHNT and FRNRAP.

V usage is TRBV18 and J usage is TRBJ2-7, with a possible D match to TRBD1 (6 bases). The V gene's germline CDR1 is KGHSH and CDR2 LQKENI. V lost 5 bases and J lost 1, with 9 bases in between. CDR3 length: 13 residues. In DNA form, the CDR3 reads TGTGCCAGCTCATCGGGACAATCCTACGAGCAGTACTTC. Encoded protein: CASSSGQSYEQYF.

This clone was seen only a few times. The CDR3 spells CASSLDEGRTEAFF. CDR3 in DNA: TGCGCCAGCAGCTTGGACGAGGGAAGGACTGAAGCTTTCTTT. V and J are TRBV5-1 and TRBJ1-1; no clear D gene. CDR1 is SGHRS, CDR2 YFSETQ, per germline. Trimming removed 0 bases at V and 5 bases at J, with 11 bases between. The CDR3 covers 14 residues.

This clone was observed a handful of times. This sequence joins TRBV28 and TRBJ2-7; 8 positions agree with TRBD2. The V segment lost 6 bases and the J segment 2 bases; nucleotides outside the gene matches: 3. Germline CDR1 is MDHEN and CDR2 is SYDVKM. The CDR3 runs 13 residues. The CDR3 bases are TGTGCCAGCAGAACTAGCGGCGCCTACGAGCAGTACTTC. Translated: CASRTSGAYEQYF.

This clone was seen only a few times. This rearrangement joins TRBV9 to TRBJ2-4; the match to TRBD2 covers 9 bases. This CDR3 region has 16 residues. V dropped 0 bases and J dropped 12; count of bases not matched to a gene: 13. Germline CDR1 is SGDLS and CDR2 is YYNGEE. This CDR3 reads CASSVGPERGVQNQYF. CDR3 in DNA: TGTGCCAGCAGCGTAGGCCCCGAGCGGGGGGTCCAGAATCAGTACTTC.

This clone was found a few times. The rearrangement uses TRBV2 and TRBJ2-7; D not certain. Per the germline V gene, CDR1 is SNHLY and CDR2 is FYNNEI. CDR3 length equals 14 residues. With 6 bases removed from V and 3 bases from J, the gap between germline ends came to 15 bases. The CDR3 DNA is TGTGCCAGCAGCTATCGGTCGGTATTCTACGAGCAGTACTTC. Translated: CASSYRSVFYEQYF.

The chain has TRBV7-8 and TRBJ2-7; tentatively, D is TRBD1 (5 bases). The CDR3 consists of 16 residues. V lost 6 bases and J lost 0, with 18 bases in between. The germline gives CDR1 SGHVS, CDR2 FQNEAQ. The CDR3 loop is CASSRPGRYLSYEQYF. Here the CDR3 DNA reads TGTGCCAGCAGTCGACCAGGGCGGTATCTCTCCTACGAGCAGTACTTC.

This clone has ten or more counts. The CDR3: CASSGQAGETQYF. The CDR3 nucleotides are TGTGCCAGCTCCGGACAGGCGGGGGAGACCCAGTACTTC. This chain connects TRBV18 to TRBJ2-5; weak D call: TRBD1 (7 bases). This CDR3 is built from 13 residues. Deletions cut 6 bases from V and 5 bases from J, with 13 bases between. CDR1 and CDR2 (germline): KGHSH, LQKENI. The full variable domain, completed using reference TRBV18 and TRBJ2-5, is NAGVMQNPRHLVRRRGQEARLRCSPMKGHSHVYWYRQLPEEGLKFMVYLQKENIIDESGMPKERFSAEFPKEGPSILRIQQVVRGDSAAYFCASSGQAGETQYFGPGTRLLVL.